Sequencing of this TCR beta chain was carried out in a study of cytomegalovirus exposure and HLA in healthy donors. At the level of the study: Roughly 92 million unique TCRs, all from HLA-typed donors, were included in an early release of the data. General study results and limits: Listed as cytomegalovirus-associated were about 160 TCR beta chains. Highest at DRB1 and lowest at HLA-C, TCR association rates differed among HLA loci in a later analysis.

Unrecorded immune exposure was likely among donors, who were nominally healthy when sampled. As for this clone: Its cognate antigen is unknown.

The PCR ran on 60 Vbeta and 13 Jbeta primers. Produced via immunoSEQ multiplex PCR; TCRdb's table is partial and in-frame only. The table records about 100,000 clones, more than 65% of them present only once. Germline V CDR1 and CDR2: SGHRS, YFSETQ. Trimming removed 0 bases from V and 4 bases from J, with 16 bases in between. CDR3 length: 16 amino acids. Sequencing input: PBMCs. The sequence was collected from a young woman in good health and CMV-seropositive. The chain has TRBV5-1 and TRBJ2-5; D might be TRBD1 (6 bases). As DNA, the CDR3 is TGCGCCAGCAGCTTGGGCTCCCAGGGGACGGGAGAGACCCAGTACTTC. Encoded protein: CASSLGSQGTGETQYF.